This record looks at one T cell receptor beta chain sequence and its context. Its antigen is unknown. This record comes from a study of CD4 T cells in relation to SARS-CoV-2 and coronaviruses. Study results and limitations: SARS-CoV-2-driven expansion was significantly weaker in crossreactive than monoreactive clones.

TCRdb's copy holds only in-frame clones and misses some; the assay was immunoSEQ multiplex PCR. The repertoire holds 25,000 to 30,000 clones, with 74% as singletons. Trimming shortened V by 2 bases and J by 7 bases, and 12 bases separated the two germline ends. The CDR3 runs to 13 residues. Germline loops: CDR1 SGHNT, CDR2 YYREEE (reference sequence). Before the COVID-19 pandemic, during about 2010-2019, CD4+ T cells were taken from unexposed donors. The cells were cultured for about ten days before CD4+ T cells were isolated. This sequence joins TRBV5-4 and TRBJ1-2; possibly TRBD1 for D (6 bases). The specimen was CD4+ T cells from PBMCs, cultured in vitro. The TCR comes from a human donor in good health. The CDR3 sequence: CASSFRGGPGYTF. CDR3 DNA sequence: TGTGCCAGCAGCTTCAGAGGGGGGCCTGGCTACACCTTC.